The rows below give T cell receptor beta chains drawn from one sample of a study of tumor-infiltrating lymphocytes in oesophageal squamous cell carcinoma. TCRdb analysed the PCR reads with MiXCR anew, one entry per CDR3 protein. The sample lists about 18,000 distinct CDR3 sequences; around 43% were seen once. Sequenced material: normal esophageal tissue next to the tumor. The receptor source for this set is a female donor with esophageal squamous cell carcinoma. CDR3s include the opening cysteine and the closing phenylalanine or tryptophan. The D gene is left open where the match is weak. Not all rows give a size; the values are once, few, many and, for expanded clones, a class.

J gene,V gene,clone size,CDR3 length,D gene,CDR3 DNA,CDR3 protein
TRBJ1-1,TRBV7-8,-,19,-,TGTGCCAGCAGCTTAGCGCAGGTAAAAGGGCACCGATGGGACACTGAAGCTTTCTTT,CASSLAQVKGHRWDTEAFF
TRBJ1-5,TRBV6-1,many,15,-,TGTGCCAGCAGTGAAGTGTGGGGGGGCAATCAGCCCCAGCATTTT,CASSEVWGGNQPQHF
TRBJ2-7,TRBV28,-,19,TRBD1,TGTGCCAGCAGTTCCACTTTCAAAGACGGGACAGGGGGTGGCGACGAGCAGTACTTC,CASSSTFKDGTGGGDEQYF
TRBJ1-6,TRBV6-6,medium-sized,14,-,TGTGCCAGCAGTTACGGAGCCTATAATTCACCCCTCCACTTT,CASSYGAYNSPLHF
TRBJ2-1,TRBV2,many,17,TRBD2,TGTGCCAGCAGTGAAACAAGACTAGCGGGAATTCGCAATGAGCAGTTCTTC,CASSETRLAGIRNEQFF
TRBJ2-1,TRBV11-2,-,16,TRBD2,TGTGCCAGCAGCCCGGGGACTCGAGCGGGGCCAGAGACCCAGTTCTTC,CASSPGTRAGPETQFF
TRBJ2-7,TRBV20-1,-,12,-,TGCAGTGCGGGAGGACAGTCCTACGAGCAGTACTTC,CSAGGQSYEQYF
TRBJ2-6,TRBV7-3,-,15,TRBD2,TGTGCCAGCAGCTTAACGTGGCTAGCGGGCTCCAATCTCAGCTTC,CASSLTWLAGSNLSF
TRBJ1-1,TRBV11-2,many,16,TRBD1,TGTGCCAGCAGCTTAGCCTTTCAGGGGGCGGACACTGAAGCTTTCTTT,CASSLAFQGADTEAFF
TRBJ2-3,TRBV12-3/TRBV12-4,medium-sized,13,-,TGTGCCAGCAGTTCCCTTTACACAGATACGCAGTATTTT,CASSSLYTDTQYF
TRBJ2-1,TRBV12-3/TRBV12-4,-,14,-,TGTGCCAGCAGTCCTCGATCCTGGGGGTCACCCCTCCACTTC,CASSPRSWGSPLHF
TRBJ2-3,TRBV12-3/TRBV12-4,many,15,-,TGTGCCAGCAGCCCCCTGCGGGGAGGCACAGATACGCAGTATTTT,CASSPLRGGTDTQYF
TRBJ2-1,TRBV6-6,once,15,TRBD2,TGTGCCAGCAGTTACGCGGGGGTACGTAGAAATGAGCAGTTCTTC,CASSYAGVRRNEQFF
TRBJ1-1,TRBV11-1,-,14,TRBD1,TGTGCCAGCAGCCCTGAAGGGACAGGGTCCGACGCTTTCTTT,CASSPEGTGSDAFF
TRBJ1-2,TRBV19,many,15,-,TGTGCCAGTAGTCCCTCGGGAGGAGCTAACTATGGCTACACCTTC,CASSPSGGANYGYTF
TRBJ2-5,TRBV7-3,-,12,-,TGTGCCAGCAGCCCAGGGGTGCAGACCCAGTACTTC,CASSPGVQTQYF
TRBJ2-1,TRBV6-2/TRBV6-3,-,14,TRBD2,TGTGCCACCGTTAGCGGGAACCCCTACAATGAGCAGTTCTTC,CATVSGNPYNEQFF
TRBJ2-7,TRBV11-2,-,18,TRBD2,TGTGCCAGCAGCTTAGGAGGACTAGCGGGAGGGCCTTACAATGAGCAGTACTTC,CASSLGGLAGGPYNEQYF
TRBJ2-7,TRBV2,many,11,-,TGTGCCAGCAGTGCGCAGGGCGAGCAGTACTTC,CASSAQGEQYF
TRBJ2-5,TRBV7-9,few,15,TRBD1,TGTGCCAGCAGCTACGGACAGGGACCCCAAGAGACCCAGTACTTC,CASSYGQGPQETQYF
TRBJ2-3,TRBV10-2,few,12,-,TGCGCCAGCAGTGAAGAGGGAGATACGCAGTATTTT,CASSEEGDTQYF
TRBJ2-3,TRBV7-2,-,16,TRBD1,TGTGCCAGCGCCTACCTAGACAGGGAACCTTCCGATACGCAGTATTTT,CASAYLDREPSDTQYF
TRBJ2-5,TRBV7-2,-,13,-,TGTGCCAGCAGCTTAGCTGCCCAAGAGACCCAGTACTTC,CASSLAAQETQYF
TRBJ1-1,TRBV7-9,many,12,-,TGTGCCAGCAGCTTAGTGGGGGGTGGAGCTTTCTTT,CASSLVGGGAFF
TRBJ1-1,TRBV7-6,-,14,-,TGTGCCAGCAGCCAGGGACACCAGAACACTGAAGCTTTCTTT,CASSQGHQNTEAFF
TRBJ2-3,TRBV4-1,-,19,TRBD2,TGTGCCAGCAGCCAAGAGTACGTCGGACTAGCGGGGGCTGCAGATACGCAGTATTTT,CASSQEYVGLAGAADTQYF
TRBJ1-2,TRBV20-1,-,12,TRBD1,TGCAGTGCTACAGGGGGCAACTATGGCTACACCTTC,CSATGGNYGYTF
TRBJ1-1,TRBV6-1,medium-sized,13,-,TGTGCCAGCAGTGAAGAAGGGGGAGGTGAAGCTTTCTTT,CASSEEGGGEAFF
TRBJ1-2,TRBV7-6,-,14,-,TGTGCCAGCAGCTTAGAGGCAGGGACCTATGGCTACACCTTC,CASSLEAGTYGYTF
TRBJ1-2,TRBV12-3/TRBV12-4,-,16,-,TGTGCCAGCAGTCTGGGAAGGAACAGGGTAAACTATGGCTACACCTTC,CASSLGRNRVNYGYTF
TRBJ2-1,TRBV7-9,-,12,-,TGTGCCAGCAGTACTAAGTACAATGAGCAGTTCTTC,CASSTKYNEQFF
TRBJ2-2,TRBV19,-,15,-,TGTGCCAGTAGTATTCCCGGACGAACGCCCGGGGAGCTGTTTTTT,CASSIPGRTPGELFF
TRBJ2-7,TRBV7-6,-,15,-,TGTGCTAGCAGCTTAGATTGGACAGACTCCTACGAGCAGTACTTC,CASSLDWTDSYEQYF
TRBJ2-3,TRBV7-2,-,16,-,TGTGCCAGCAGCTTAGTAGAGGCAGGGGGCACAGATACGCAGTATTTT,CASSLVEAGGTDTQYF
TRBJ2-7,TRBV7-8,medium-sized,15,-,TGTGCCAGCAGCTTAAGGCCCGGCCGGACCTACGAGCAGTACTTC,CASSLRPGRTYEQYF
TRBJ2-1,TRBV7-3,few,14,-,TGTGCCAGCAGCTTAAGTTTGCGGGACAATGAGCAGTTCTTC,CASSLSLRDNEQFF
TRBJ2-7,TRBV6-5,few,15,TRBD2,TGTGCCAGCAAGCGGGAGCTAGCGGGGACCTACGAGCAGTACTTC,CASKRELAGTYEQYF
TRBJ2-7,TRBV6-6,few,13,TRBD2,TGTGCCAGCTGGAAGGGACTACTCTACGAGCAGTACTTC,CASWKGLLYEQYF